This TCR beta chain originates from a study of cytomegalovirus exposure and HLA in healthy donors. Study observations and caveats: In vitro, three CMV-associated chains proved specific for CMV antigens. Later, an analysis found that TCR clusters from the first cohort tended to co-occur in the 120 validation repertoires.

With respect to this clone: Its antigen is currently unknown.

Profiling relied on immunoSEQ multiplex PCR, and the TCRdb table lists in-frame clones only, not all of them. Of some 170,000 clones detected, 86% appear once; the ten largest clones hold 2% to 3%. The germline V and J ends were trimmed by 5 bases and 0 bases, with 4 bases remaining between them. This CDR3 is 12 amino acids long. Germline CDR1 reads SNHLY; CDR2 reads FYNNEI. This chain joins TRBV2 and TRBJ1-1; no clear D. The sequencing input was PBMCs. The clonotype originates from a man between 18 and 35 years old in good health and CMV-seropositive. The CDR3 here is CASSQLNTEAFF. The CDR3 DNA reads as TGTGCCAGCAGTCAATTGAACACTGAAGCTTTCTTT. Together with reference TRBV2 and TRBJ1-1, the CDR3 gives the full variable domain: EPEVTQTPSHQVTQMGQEVILRCVPISNHLYFYWYRQILGQKVEFLVSFYNNEISEKSEIFDDQFSVERPDGSNFTLKIRSTKLEDSAMYFCASSQLNTEAFFGQGTRLTVV.